These T cell receptor beta chains were read from a single sample in a study of T cells after yellow fever vaccination. TCRdb passed the 5' RACE reads through MiXCR, listing each CDR3 protein once. The data contain 4,000 to 5,000 distinct CDR3 sequences, 7.5% to 9.5% of them seen just once; the ten biggest clones take up about three fifths. The source material was PBMCs, either bulk or a sorted T-cell subset (CD4+, CD8+, memory, or dextramer-sorted; not recorded which), sampled roughly 45 days after the first yellow fever vaccination. These receptors all stem from a man between 18 and 35 years old who received the YFV17D yellow fever vaccine. The conserved cysteine and the conserved F or W are not part of the CDR3 here. Each record gives: V gene, J gene, D gene, CDR3 protein. D genes are given only for firm matches.

>TRBV12-3/TRBV12-4|TRBJ2-5|TRBD1
ASSLGTGRETQY
>TRBV10-2|TRBJ2-7|NA
ASSEEEVAYEQY
>TRBV13|TRBJ2-3|NA
ASRRAGTSTDTQY
>TRBV12-5|TRBJ1-2|NA
ASGLVPYGYT
>TRBV6-5|TRBJ1-4|NA
ASSYGAQAHEKLF
>TRBV7-3|TRBJ2-1|NA
ASTQGGAPYNEQF
>TRBV6-5|TRBJ1-2|NA
ASRLGLGGYT
>TRBV6-2/TRBV6-3|TRBJ1-3|NA
ASSTLADSGNTIY
>TRBV20-1|TRBJ2-5|NA
SAPGQLLGETQY
>TRBV20-1|TRBJ2-3|NA
SARARGGGPTQY
>TRBV6-2/TRBV6-3|TRBJ1-1|NA
ASSYSVSMNTEAF
>TRBV12-3/TRBV12-4|TRBJ2-3|NA
ASTRDTDTQY
>TRBV5-1|TRBJ2-3|TRBD2
ASSWPGLAGGVFNTDTQY
>TRBV4-3|TRBJ2-6|TRBD1
ASSRLTGGAGANVLT
>TRBV30|TRBJ2-3|NA
AWTQGWISTDTQY
>TRBV6-6|TRBJ1-2|NA
ASRGGEDT
>TRBV10-3|TRBJ1-6|NA
AIKGGVGSYNSPLH
>TRBV5-4|TRBJ2-5|NA
ASSYQGRKETQY
>TRBV7-3|TRBJ2-1|NA
ASSRGASGYNEQF
>TRBV9|TRBJ2-1|NA
ASSVGGTVYNEQF
>TRBV11-2|TRBJ2-5|NA
ASSLVSGTPGQY
>TRBV29-1|TRBJ1-1|NA
SVEGHWGEAF
>TRBV7-2|TRBJ2-7|TRBD2
ASSPAGGYEQY
>TRBV3-1|TRBJ2-5|NA
ASSRPPREETQY
>TRBV5-1|TRBJ1-2|NA
ASHRGRGYGYT
>TRBV12-3/TRBV12-4|TRBJ1-6|TRBD1
ASSPQGYNSPLH
>TRBV5-1|TRBJ2-1|NA
ASSLRQPVNEQF
>TRBV4-1|TRBJ2-3|NA
ASSQGASSGTDTQY
>TRBV7-2|TRBJ2-5|TRBD2
ASSHYGTSPSTSQY
>TRBV7-9|TRBJ2-7|TRBD2
ASSPTGGAAYEQY
>TRBV5-6|TRBJ1-4|TRBD1
ASSRTGQSNEKLF
>TRBV5-1|TRBJ2-2|TRBD1
ASSVGQGGIGELF
>TRBV5-1|TRBJ1-6|TRBD1
ASSIRQGRNSPLH
>TRBV7-2|TRBJ2-1|NA
ASSYSGTRNEQF
>TRBV6-1|TRBJ1-2|NA
ASSDRVRTNYGYT
>TRBV20-1|TRBJ2-1|NA
SAKRHGPPYNEQF
>TRBV27|TRBJ2-7|NA
ASGTGSWSYEQY
>TRBV3-1|TRBJ2-7|TRBD2
ASSQILAGNEQY
>TRBV3-1|TRBJ2-2|NA
ASSPSGKAGGELF
>TRBV7-2|TRBJ2-3|NA
ASSAPAIDTQY
>TRBV4-1|TRBJ2-1|NA
ASSQGETLNSYNEQF
>TRBV7-6|TRBJ1-2|TRBD1
ASSPAGTGRMNGYT
>TRBV12-3/TRBV12-4|TRBJ2-1|TRBD2
ASSWPVTSGGLDEQF
>TRBV4-1|TRBJ2-1|NA
ASSLPWALHNEQF
>TRBV12-3/TRBV12-4|TRBJ2-3|NA
ASSLGGVGDTQY
>TRBV3-1|TRBJ1-1|NA
ACCQRWPRGWNTEAF
>TRBV18|TRBJ2-3|NA
ASSPLAGTDTQY
>TRBV4-1|TRBJ1-4|NA
ASSQEQTWGHSNEKLF
>TRBV2|TRBJ2-4|TRBD2
ASTGTGGLGNIQY
>TRBV30|TRBJ2-1|NA
AWSEYEQF
>TRBV7-2|TRBJ1-1|NA
ASSLFDTEAF
>TRBV7-2|TRBJ1-2|TRBD1
ASSLVGTGDWYGYT
>TRBV20-1|TRBJ1-2|TRBD1
SASIGGQVPLGYGYT
>TRBV12-3/TRBV12-4|TRBJ2-1|NA
ARCLEFGGRLMNNEQF
>TRBV4-1|TRBJ2-5|TRBD1
ASSQVFWDSGTGQETQY
>TRBV5-6|TRBJ2-1|NA
AMGPGGLHNEQF
>TRBV3-1|TRBJ1-5|NA
ASSPTYSNQPQH